The clone carrying this T cell receptor beta chain was found once. The data derive from a study of cytomegalovirus exposure and HLA in healthy donors. PCR used 60 Vbeta primers and 13 Jbeta primers. Here immunoSEQ multiplex PCR was the method, and the copy in TCRdb shows in-frame clones only, minus some. This sample has around 40,000 clones, with 60% to 75% found just once. This CDR3 spans 13 amino acids. V dropped 8 bases and J dropped 3; count of bases not matched to a gene: 6. Per germline, CDR1 MNHEY and CDR2 SVGAGI. This TCR came from a man aged 25-45 years in good health and CMV-seronegative. The specimen sequenced was PBMCs. The gene calls are TRBV6-5 and TRBJ1-2; 7 bases are shared with TRBD1. DNA for the CDR3: TGTGCCAGCGCGAGACAGGGTTACTATGGCTACACCTTC. Protein: CASARQGYYGYTF.